The 14 T cell receptor beta chains below were found in one sample sequenced in a study of beta chain features in type 1 diabetes. No antigens are known for them. Since all of the isolated RNA was reverse transcribed, expressed TCRB transcripts were what got sequenced. Clones were sequenced by immunoSEQ multiplex PCR, and TCRdb holds only the in-frame ones, with some missing. Of around 100,000 clones listed, approximately 30% are singletons. Whole-study results and caveats: There was a moderate but significant shortening of TCRB CDR3s in all four CD4+ subsets of Type 1 diabetes patients.

The sequencing input was central memory CD4+ T cells from blood. The receptors derive from a woman in her late teens or twenties with type 1 diabetes.

A word on this clone: At the DNA level, this CDR3 is encoded by other sequences in the same sample as well. CDR3 bases: TGTGCCAGCAGCTTCGGTTCAGATACGCAGTATTTT. It specifies CASSFGSDTQYF. The chain recombines TRBV7-9 with TRBJ2-3; D is undetermined. The CDR3 spans 12 residues. In germline, CDR1 is SEHNR, CDR2 FQNEAQ (reference sequence). The V end lost 3 bases, the J end lost 4 bases, and 5 bases lay between the germline ends.

This clone has a handful of counts. The chain uses TRBV28 and TRBJ2-7; possible D gene TRBD1, 5 bases. The germline CDR1 and CDR2 sequences are MDHEN and SYDVKM. V gave up 6 bases and J gave up 4 bases, with 10 bases separating them. The CDR3 covers 12 residues. The DNA of the CDR3 is TGTGCCAGCAGCGTCCCAGGGTACGAGCAGTACTTC. It translates to CASSVPGYEQYF.

This clone has just a few counts. This rearrangement joins TRBV6-1 to TRBJ2-7; TRBD2 might be the D (5 bases). Looked up from germline, CDR1 is MNHNS and CDR2 is SASEGT. Trimming removed 0 bases at V and 2 bases at J, with 17 bases between. CDR3 length: 17 amino acids. The CDR3 sequence is CASSEARVSAIPYEQYV. CDR3 bases: TGTGCCAGCAGTGAAGCGCGGGTGTCGGCAATCCCCTACGAGCAGTACGTC.

This rearrangement joins TRBV7-2 to TRBJ2-1; possibly TRBD2 for D (5 bases). Germline CDR1 and CDR2: SGHTA and FQGNSA. With 5 bases removed from V and 7 bases from J, the gap between germline ends came to 12 bases. CDR3 length equals 13 residues. The CDR3 bases are TGTGCCAGCAGCCATCCTTCGGGAAATGAGCAGTTCTTC. It yields the protein CASSHPSGNEQFF. The full variable domain, with the rest looked up from reference TRBV7-2 and TRBJ2-1, is GAGVSQSPSNKVTEKGKDVELRCDPISGHTALYWYRQSLGQGLEFLIYFQGNSAPDKSGLPSDRFSAERTGGSVSTLTIQRTQQEDSAVYLCASSHPSGNEQFFGPGTRLTVL.

A single count supports this clone. The V and J genes are TRBV27 and TRBJ1-2; D might be TRBD1 (5 bases). This CDR3 is 13 amino acids long. V lost 2 bases to trimming and J lost 8 bases, with 12 bases between them. Per the germline V gene, CDR1 is MNHEY and CDR2 is SMNVEV (reference sequence). CDR3 in amino acids: CASSLRSGVGYTF. The CDR3 nucleotides read TGTGCCAGCAGTTTAAGGTCGGGGGTCGGCTACACCTTC.

The J gene is TRBJ1-3, the V gene TRBV13, with a possible D match to TRBD1 (5 bases). The V gene lost 4 bases and the J gene lost 0 bases, with 7 bases spanning the gap. The CDR3 covers 14 residues. The germline V gene has CDR1 PRHDT and CDR2 FYEKMQ (reference sequence). The CDR3 here is CASSSDSSGNTIYF. In DNA form, the CDR3 reads TGTGCCAGCAGCTCCGACAGCTCTGGAAACACCATATATTTT.

This clone appeared a few times. The chain joins TRBV7-3 to TRBJ2-7, with D unclear. Trimming removed 4 bases from V and 3 bases from J, with 16 bases in between. Germline V gene lookup returns CDR1 SGHTA and CDR2 FQGTGA. This CDR3 has 15 amino acids. The CDR3 region is CASSSPLARIYEQYF. CDR3 DNA sequence: TGTGCCAGCAGCTCCCCCCTGGCCAGGATCTACGAGCAGTACTTC.

The rearrangement joins TRBV7-2 to TRBJ1-5, with D possibly matching TRBD1 (5 bases). This CDR3 is 16 amino acids long. Germline V gives CDR1 SGHTA, CDR2 FQGNSA. V was clipped by 4 bases and J by 1 base, with 14 bases between them. The chain's CDR3 is CASSSGVAGSNQPQHF. The CDR3 DNA follows: TGTGCCAGCAGCTCTGGCGTGGCAGGGAGCAATCAGCCCCAGCATTTT. Variable domain in full (rest from reference TRBV7-2 and TRBJ1-5): GAGVSQSPSNKVTEKGKDVELRCDPISGHTALYWYRQSLGQGLEFLIYFQGNSAPDKSGLPSDRFSAERTGGSVSTLTIQRTQQEDSAVYLCASSSGVAGSNQPQHFGDGTRLSIL.

A few counts support this clone. V is TRBV5-4 and J is TRBJ2-5; 9 nucleotides match TRBD2. The CDR3 spans 15 residues. The junction had 8 bases not matched to a gene; V was cut back by 4 bases and J by 4 bases. CDR1 is SGHNT and CDR2 is YYREEE in the germline V gene (reference sequence). The CDR3: CASSPASGNVETQYF. CDR3 in DNA: TGTGCCAGCAGCCCAGCTAGCGGGAACGTAGAGACCCAGTACTTC. Supplemented by reference TRBV5-4 and TRBJ2-5, the full variable domain reads ETGVTQSPTHLIKTRGQQVTLRCSSQSGHNTVSWYQQALGQGPQFIFQYYREEENGRGNFPPRFSGLQFPNYSSELNVNALELDDSALYLCASSPASGNVETQYFGPGTRLLVL.

The chain combines TRBV28 with TRBJ1-3; D gene ambiguous. Trimming shortened V by 3 bases and J by 3 bases, and 15 bases separated the two germline ends. CDR1 is MDHEN, CDR2 SYDVKM, per germline. This CDR3 contains 16 residues. CDR3 loop: CASSFFVGSGGNTIYF. CDR3 nucleotide sequence: TGTGCCAGCAGTTTTTTCGTCGGTAGTGGTGGAAACACCATATATTTT. Complete variable domain (other parts from reference TRBV28 and TRBJ1-3): DVKVTQSSRYLVKRTGEKVFLECVQDMDHENMFWYRQDPGLGLRLIYFSYDVKMKEKGDIPEGYSVSREKKERFSLILESASTNQTSMYLCASSFFVGSGGNTIYFGEGSWLTVV.

This chain uses TRBV2 with TRBJ1-1; no clear D gene. The germline CDR1 and CDR2 sequences are SNHLY and FYNNEI. Between the trimmed V and J ends, which lost 1 base and 6 bases, there was a span of 15 bases. The CDR3 is made up of 15 amino acids. The CDR3 reads CASSEGGGRGSEAFF. The CDR3 coding sequence is TGTGCCAGCAGTGAAGGCGGCGGGCGCGGGTCTGAAGCTTTCTTT.

This clone was observed a few times. The V and J genes are TRBV28 and TRBJ2-3; tentative D call: TRBD1 (5 bases). CDR3 size: 14 residues. Trimming removed 1 base from V and 1 base from J, with 6 bases in between. Germline V gene lookup returns CDR1 MDHEN and CDR2 SYDVKM. The CDR3 bases are TGTGCCAGCAGTTTATTAGGGGGCACAGATACGCAGTATTTT. Amino acid sequence: CASSLLGGTDTQYF.

The chain joins TRBV29-1 to TRBJ1-2; a possible D gene is TRBD1 (6 bases). The ends were cut back, 2 bases at V and 0 bases at J, with 16 bases in the middle. The CDR3 runs 16 residues. The germline gives CDR1 SQVTM, CDR2 ANQGSEA. CDR3: CSVEPTHRAANYGYTF. CDR3 in DNA: TGCAGCGTTGAACCTACCCACAGGGCTGCTAACTATGGCTACACCTTC.

This chain connects TRBV5-1 to TRBJ1-3, with a tentative D call TRBD1 (5 bases). The V gene's germline CDR1 is SGHRS and CDR2 YFSETQ. V lost 0 bases and J 0 bases, leaving 10 bases between the germline ends. This CDR3 region has 16 residues. The DNA for the CDR3 is TGCGCCAGCAGCTTGGAGGACATGAACTCTGGAAACACCATATATTTT. It encodes CASSLEDMNSGNTIYF. Full variable domain (rest looked up from reference TRBV5-1 and TRBJ1-3): KAGVTQTPRYLIKTRGQQVTLSCSPISGHRSVSWYQQTPGQGLQFLFEYFSETQRNKGNFPGRFSGRQFSNSRSEMNVSTLELGDSALYLCASSLEDMNSGNTIYFGEGSWLTVV.